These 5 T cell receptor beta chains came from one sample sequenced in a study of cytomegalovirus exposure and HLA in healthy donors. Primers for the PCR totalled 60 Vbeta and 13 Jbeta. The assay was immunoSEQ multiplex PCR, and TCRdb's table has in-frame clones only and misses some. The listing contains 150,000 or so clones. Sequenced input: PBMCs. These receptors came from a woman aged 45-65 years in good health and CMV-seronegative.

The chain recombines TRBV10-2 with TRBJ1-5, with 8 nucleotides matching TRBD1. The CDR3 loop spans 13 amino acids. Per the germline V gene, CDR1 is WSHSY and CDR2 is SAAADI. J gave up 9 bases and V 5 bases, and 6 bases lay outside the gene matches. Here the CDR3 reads CASSSGQAGPQHF. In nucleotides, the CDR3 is TGCGCCAGCAGTTCGGGACAGGCGGGGCCCCAGCATTTT.

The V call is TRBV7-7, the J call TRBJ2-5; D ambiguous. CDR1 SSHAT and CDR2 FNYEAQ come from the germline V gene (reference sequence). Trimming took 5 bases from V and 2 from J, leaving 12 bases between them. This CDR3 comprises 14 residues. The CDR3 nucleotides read TGTGCCAGCAGCCCCGTTGTGTCTCAAGAGACCCAGTACTTC. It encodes CASSPVVSQETQYF.

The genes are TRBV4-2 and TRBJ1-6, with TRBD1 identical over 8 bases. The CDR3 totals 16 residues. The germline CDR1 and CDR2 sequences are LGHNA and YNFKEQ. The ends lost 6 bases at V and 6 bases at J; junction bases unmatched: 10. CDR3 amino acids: CASRNNRGAFNSPLHF. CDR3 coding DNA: TGTGCCAGCAGGAATAACAGGGGGGCGTTTAATTCACCCCTCCACTTT.

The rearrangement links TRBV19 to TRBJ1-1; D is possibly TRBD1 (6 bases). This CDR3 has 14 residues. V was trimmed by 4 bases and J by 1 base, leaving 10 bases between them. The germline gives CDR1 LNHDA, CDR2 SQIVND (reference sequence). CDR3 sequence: CASSRGQGNTEAFF. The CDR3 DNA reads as TGTGCCAGTAGTAGGGGGCAGGGGAACACTGAAGCTTTCTTT.

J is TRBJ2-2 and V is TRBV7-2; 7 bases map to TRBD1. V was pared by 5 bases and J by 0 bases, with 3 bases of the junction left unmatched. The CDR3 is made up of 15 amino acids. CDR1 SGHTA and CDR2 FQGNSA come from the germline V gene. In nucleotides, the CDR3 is TGTGCCAGCAGCCTAGACAGGGCGAACACCGGGGAGCTGTTTTTT. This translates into CASSLDRANTGELFF.